The 10 T cell receptor beta chains reported below all come from one sample, sequenced in a study of blood T cells in healthy people across ages. PCR was performed a second time for roughly 7 to 12 cycles using a sample-barcoded 5' primer and a J-beta primer mix. TCRdb ran MiXCR on the 5' RACE reads and lists one entry per CDR3 protein. The table lists approximately 400,000 distinct CDR3 sequences, over 45% of them singletons. Sample: blood. Receptor source: a man in his sixties in good health.

This sequence joins TRBV7-9 and TRBJ2-7; 10 nucleotides line up with TRBD2. V lost 4 bases to trimming and J lost 4 bases; unmatched junction nucleotides: 4. Germline V lookup: CDR1 SEHNR, CDR2 FQNEAQ (reference sequence). This CDR3 contains 14 residues. The CDR3 DNA reads TGTGCCAGCAGCTCCAAGCGGGAGGGTTACGAGCAGTACTTC. Its translation is CASSSKREGYEQYF.

This rearrangement joins TRBV4-3 to TRBJ2-3, with a possible D match to TRBD1 (6 bases). Germline assignment: CDR1 LGHNA and CDR2 YSLEER. V dropped 0 bases and J dropped 2 bases, with 9 bases sitting between them. The CDR3 length is 15 residues. Written as DNA, the CDR3 is TGCGCCAGCAGCCAAGATACGGGACACACAGATACGCAGTATTTT. Its protein is CASSQDTGHTDTQYF.

In DNA form, the CDR3 reads TGTGCCAGCAGTTACTCGAGGTCCGGGACGGGGTGGAATCAGCCCCAGCATTTT. Protein product: CASSYSRSGTGWNQPQHF. The rearrangement links TRBV6-2 or TRBV6-3 to TRBJ1-5; TRBD1 might be the D (5 bases). Germline CDR1 MNHEY, CDR2 SVGEGT. Trimming stripped 0 bases from V and 4 bases from J, with 19 bases between. This CDR3 spans 18 amino acids.

CDR3 amino acids: CASSLGGTFSEAFF. Here the CDR3 DNA reads TGTGCCAGCAGTTTAGGCGGTACCTTCTCTGAAGCTTTCTTT. The gene calls are TRBV27 and TRBJ1-1; D call uncertain. The CDR3 has 14 amino acids. Germline values: CDR1 MNHEY, CDR2 SMNVEV (reference sequence). The V end lost 2 bases, the J end lost 6 bases, and 13 bases lay between the germline ends.

This clonotype has at least ten counts. The genes are TRBV7-9 and TRBJ2-5, with 7 bases lining up with TRBD1. From germline, CDR1 is SEHNR and CDR2 FQNEAQ (reference sequence). Trimming at V came to 5 bases and at J to 2 bases, leaving 5 bases not matched to a gene. The CDR3 totals 14 residues. This CDR3 reads CASSLGTVQETQYF. CDR3 nucleotides: TGTGCCAGCAGCCTCGGGACAGTTCAAGAGACCCAGTACTTC.

Many counts were recorded for this clonotype. The chain joins TRBV5-5 to TRBJ1-2; no reliable D call. This CDR3 comprises 12 residues. CDR1 SGHKS and CDR2 YYEKEE come from the germline V gene (reference sequence). Trimming shortened V by 3 bases and J by 5 bases, and 8 bases separated the two germline ends. DNA for the CDR3: TGTGCCAGCAGCTCGGAGGCATATGGCTACACCTTC. Its translation is CASSSEAYGYTF. Supplemented by reference TRBV5-5 and TRBJ1-2, the full variable domain reads DAGVTQSPTHLIKTRGQQVTLRCSPISGHKSVSWYQQVLGQGPQFIFQYYEKEERGRGNFPDRFSARQFPNYSSELNVNALLLGDSALYLCASSSEAYGYTFGSGTRLTVV.

V gene TRBV2 combines with J gene TRBJ2-7; TRBD1 matches 10 bases. CDR1 and CDR2 (germline): SNHLY, FYNNEI. The ends lost 8 bases at V and 3 bases at J; junction bases unmatched: 4. There are 13 residues in the CDR3. The CDR3 is CASRWTGGYEQYF. The CDR3 bases are TGTGCCAGCCGTTGGACAGGGGGCTACGAGCAGTACTTC.

CDR3 coding DNA: TGTGCCAGCAGTTACTCGACAGGGACAGATACGCAGTATTTT. Residues: CASSYSTGTDTQYF. The chain is built from TRBV6-5 and TRBJ2-3; 7 positions agree with TRBD1. J lost 3 bases, V lost 0 bases, and 0 bases had no gene match. CDR1 and CDR2 from the germline V gene are MNHEY and SVGAGI. CDR3 length: 14 amino acids.

CDR3: CASTLTVAEAFF. CDR3 DNA: TGTGCCAGCACCCTGACGGTCGCAGAAGCTTTCTTT. This rearrangement joins TRBV12-3 or TRBV12-4 to TRBJ1-1; no definite D call. The CDR3 length is 12 residues. Trimming removed 7 bases from V and 8 bases from J, with 14 bases in between.

The table lists this clonotype with many counts. This rearrangement joins TRBV24-1 to TRBJ2-3; possibly TRBD1 for D (6 bases). V was pared by 7 bases and J by 1 base, with 17 bases between. The CDR3 length is 16 residues. Germline loops: CDR1 KGHDR, CDR2 SFDVKD. Here the CDR3 reads CATSHPQGTRTDTQYF. The CDR3 DNA is TGTGCCACCAGCCATCCCCAGGGGACCCGCACAGATACGCAGTATTTT.